Listed below are T cell receptor beta chains from one sample, sequenced in a study of response to subunit inactivated influenza vaccine. MiXCR, applied by TCRdb to the RT-PCR reads, yields one record per CDR3 protein. The sample carries about 540,000 distinct CDR3 sequences, 20% to 25% recorded once. This same sample was also part of a study on T cells expressing NK-cell markers.

This specimen was CD4+ T cells sorted from PBMCs, taken 11 to 12 days after vaccination. The receptors were sampled from a man in his fifties or sixties who received an inactivated influenza vaccine. Each CDR3 is given with its conserved first and last residue. The D gene is left open where the match is weak. The size entry is marked missing in some rows and otherwise reads once, few, many or a size class.

TRBD2,.,TRBV28,TRBJ2-5,16,CASSKVAGESRETQYF,TGTGCCAGCAGTAAAGTAGCGGGAGAATCCAGGGAGACCCAGTACTTC
TRBD2,few,TRBV20-1,TRBJ2-5,13,CSARLAGGETQYF,TGCAGTGCTAGACTAGCGGGAGGAGAGACCCAGTACTTC
.,few,TRBV6-1,TRBJ2-3,15,CASSEVRGRSDTQYF,TGTGCCAGCAGTGAAGTCAGGGGGAGGTCAGATACGCAGTATTTT
.,few,TRBV6-1,TRBJ2-7,14,CASRPVTGPYEQYF,TGTGCCAGCAGACCGGTTACAGGGCCGTACGAGCAGTACTTC
TRBD1,once,TRBV12-3/TRBV12-4,TRBJ1-5,13,CASRPGTDQPQHF,TGTGCCAGCAGACCCGGGACAGATCAGCCCCAGCATTTT
.,.,TRBV5-6,TRBJ1-4,16,CASSLLLAGHLEKLFF,TGTGCCAGCAGCTTGCTTTTGGCGGGACACTTGGAAAAACTGTTTTTT
.,.,TRBV7-2,TRBJ2-3,14,CASSSHSGTDTQYF,TGTGCCAGCAGCTCACACAGTGGTACAGATACGCAGTATTTT
.,.,TRBV5-6,TRBJ2-7,15,CASSSGSRSSYEQYF,TGTGCCAGCAGCTCAGGGAGTAGGAGCTCCTACGAGCAGTACTTC
TRBD1,few,TRBV27,TRBJ1-2,14,CASSFAGGSYGYTF,TGTGCCAGCAGTTTCGCAGGGGGCTCCTATGGCTACACCTTC
.,few,TRBV20-1,TRBJ2-7,12,CSASDSSYEQYF,TGCAGTGCTAGCGACAGTTCCTACGAGCAGTACTTC
TRBD2,.,TRBV3-1,TRBJ2-5,15,CASSQEFSGRQTQYF,TGTGCCAGCAGCCAAGAATTTAGCGGGAGACAGACCCAGTACTTC
TRBD2,.,TRBV9,TRBJ2-5,17,CASSVDGSSGSWETQYF,TGTGCCAGCAGCGTAGATGGGTCTAGCGGTAGCTGGGAGACCCAGTACTTC
.,few,TRBV5-6,TRBJ2-4,14,CASSSAGTSNIQYF,TGTGCCAGCAGCTCCGCAGGGACAAGTAACATTCAGTACTTC
.,.,TRBV12-3/TRBV12-4,TRBJ2-3,16,CASSLMVATSPDTQYF,TGTGCCAGCAGCCTTATGGTAGCGACCAGCCCAGATACGCAGTATTTT
.,.,TRBV19,TRBJ2-7,14,CASSPQQVSYEQYF,TGTGCCAGTAGTCCACAACAGGTCTCCTACGAGCAGTACTTC
TRBD2,.,TRBV20-1,TRBJ2-7,16,CSATGTSGVLSYEQYF,TGCAGTGCGACCGGGACTAGCGGGGTTCTCTCCTACGAGCAGTACTTC
TRBD1,few,TRBV20-1,TRBJ2-1,16,CSAIRQGRLDYNEQFF,TGCAGTGCCATAAGACAGGGCAGGCTAGATTACAATGAGCAGTTCTTC
TRBD2,.,TRBV24-1,TRBJ2-1,16,CATSDPGGGSYNEQFF,TGTGCCACCAGTGACCCCGGGGGGGGGTCCTACAATGAGCAGTTCTTC
.,many,TRBV5-5,TRBJ2-5,14,CASSLGAVQETQYF,TGTGCCAGCAGCTTGGGGGCAGTTCAAGAGACCCAGTACTTC
.,.,TRBV5-6,TRBJ2-2,15,CASSLVDGHTGELVF,TGTGCCAGCAGCTTGGTAGATGGGCACACCGGGGAGCTGGTTTTT
TRBD1,few,TRBV6-1,TRBJ2-7,15,CASRPRQGEAYEQYF,TGTGCCAGCAGACCTCGACAGGGGGAAGCCTACGAGCAGTACTTC
TRBD1,many,TRBV29-1,TRBJ2-7,15,CSVERTGALTYEQYF,TGCAGCGTTGAAAGGACAGGGGCGTTAACCTACGAGCAGTACTTC
.,few,TRBV24-1,TRBJ2-2,16,CATSDSALGLGGELFF,TGTGCCACCAGTGATTCGGCACTAGGGTTAGGCGGGGAGCTGTTTTTT
.,.,TRBV25-1,TRBJ2-1,15,CASSDSGGSYNEQFF,TGTGCCAGCAGTGATTCCGGGGGTTCCTACAATGAGCAGTTCTTC
TRBD2,.,TRBV3-1,TRBJ2-5,16,CASSYPGRGAQETQYF,TGTGCCAGCAGCTACCCCGGGCGGGGGGCCCAAGAGACCCAGTACTTC
.,.,TRBV11-2,TRBJ2-1,17,CASSSPEGLLTYNEQFF,TGTGCCAGCAGCTCCCCCGAGGGGCTCCTTACTTACAATGAGCAGTTCTTC
TRBD1,.,TRBV6-1,TRBJ2-7,14,CASRNPGQAYEQYF,TGTGCCAGCAGAAACCCGGGACAGGCCTACGAGCAGTACTTC
.,few,TRBV5-1,TRBJ2-3,12,CASSSMKDTQYF,TGCGCCAGCAGCTCGATGAAAGATACGCAGTATTTT
.,few,TRBV7-2,TRBJ2-1,14,CASRSAGTYNEQFF,TGTGCCAGCAGAAGCGCGGGGACCTACAATGAGCAGTTCTTC
.,.,TRBV28,TRBJ2-7,13,CASSPQVPYEQYF,TGTGCCAGCAGTCCCCAGGTACCCTACGAGCAGTACTTC
.,.,TRBV19,TRBJ1-1,14,CASSIEHWNTEAFF,TGTGCCAGTAGTATAGAACACTGGAACACTGAAGCTTTCTTT
.,few,TRBV10-3,TRBJ2-6,14,CAILLGAGANVLTF,TGTGCCATTCTCCTGGGTGCTGGGGCCAACGTCCTGACTTTC
TRBD1,few,TRBV3-1,TRBJ2-1,17,CASSHGTGASGYNEQFF,TGTGCCAGCAGCCATGGGACAGGGGCCTCAGGCTACAATGAGCAGTTCTTC
.,many,TRBV5-6,TRBJ1-6,11,CASSLGGPLHF,TGTGCCAGCAGCTTGGGTGGACCCCTCCACTTT